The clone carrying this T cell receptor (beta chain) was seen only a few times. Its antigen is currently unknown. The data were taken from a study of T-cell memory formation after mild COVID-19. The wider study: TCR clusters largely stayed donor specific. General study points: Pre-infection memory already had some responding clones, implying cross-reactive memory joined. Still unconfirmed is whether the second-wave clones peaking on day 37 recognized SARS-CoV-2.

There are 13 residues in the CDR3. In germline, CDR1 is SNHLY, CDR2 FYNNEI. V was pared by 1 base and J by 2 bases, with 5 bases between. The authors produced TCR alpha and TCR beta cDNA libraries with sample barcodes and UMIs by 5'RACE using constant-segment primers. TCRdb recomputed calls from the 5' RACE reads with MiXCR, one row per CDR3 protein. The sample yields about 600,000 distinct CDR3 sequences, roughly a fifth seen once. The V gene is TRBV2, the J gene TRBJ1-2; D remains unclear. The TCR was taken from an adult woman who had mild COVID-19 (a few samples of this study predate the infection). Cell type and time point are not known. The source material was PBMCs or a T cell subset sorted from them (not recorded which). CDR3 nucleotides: TGTGCCAGCAGTGAAGACAAGAACTATGGCTACACCTTC. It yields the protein CASSEDKNYGYTF.